The next 18 T cell receptor beta chains were all read from a single sample in a study of T cell clonality in common variable immunodeficiency (dated by TCRdb to between 2014 and 2016). The library was generated by the immunoSEQ multiplex PCR assay. Not all clones reach the TCRdb copy of this immuneACCESS table, which keeps in-frame sequences only. Checked studies attribute under half of the gap to unresolved V genes and leave the rest unexplained. For this sample, about 66,000 clones appear and none is a singleton. The ten top clones hold approximately 1.6% of the sample. Sample: peripheral blood mononuclear cells. These receptors came from a person aged 18 to 75 in good health.

At least ten counts were recorded for this clone. The read stops 3 residues short of the end of the CDR3; the missing end is completed from the germline J gene. The chain employs TRBV20-1 and TRBJ2-1; the match to TRBD2 covers 8 bases. This CDR3 contains 17 residues. Looked up from germline, CDR1 is DFQATT and CDR2 is SNEGSKA (reference sequence). J lost 2 bases, V lost 0 bases, and 9 bases had no gene match. This CDR3 is CSARDNVQRGTYNEQFF. CDR3 DNA, as far as it was read: TGCAGTGCTAGAGATAACGTCCAGCGGGGGACCTACAATGAG.

In this sample, this clone turned up many times. The CDR3 goes on 3 residues after the read ends, and that part is filled in from the germline J gene. The chain employs TRBV18 and TRBJ2-3, with 8 bases matching TRBD2. The CDR3 runs to 15 residues. The J segment lost 0 bases and the V segment lost 5 bases, leaving 4 bases of the junction unmatched. Per germline, CDR1 KGHSH and CDR2 LQKENI. Incomplete CDR3 DNA: TGTGCCAGCTCATCAGCGGGAGCAAGCACAGATACG. This encodes CASSSAGASTDT. The full-length CDR3 reads as CASSSAGASTDTQYF.

In this sample, this clone turned up many times. The CDR3 extends 3 residues past the end of the read, so its final part is completed from the germline J gene. The rearrangement joins TRBV7-2 to TRBJ1-4; 7 bases are a match to TRBD1. The CDR3 runs 15 residues. The germline CDR1 and CDR2 sequences are SGHTA and FQGNSA. V was pared by 1 base and J by 3 bases, with 2 bases of the junction left unmatched. The CDR3 loop is CASSLGQGANEKLFF. The sequenced CDR3 bases are TGTGCCAGCAGCTTAGGGCAGGGGGCTAATGAAAAA.

Many counts were recorded for this clone. The read is 3 residues too short to cover the CDR3 end, so that end is filled in from the germline J gene. The chain recombines TRBV5-1 with TRBJ2-7; TRBD2 matches at 9 bases. This CDR3 contains 14 residues. Unmatched junction bases numbered 4, after V lost 1 base and J lost 5 bases. CDR1 is SGHRS, CDR2 YFSETQ, per germline. The CDR3 loop is CASSLSSGSHEQYF. The covered CDR3 bases are TGCGCCAGCAGCTTGAGTAGCGGGAGTCACGAG.

This clone was found many times. From the germline J gene comes the end of the CDR3, since the read stops 3 residues before it. The chain combines TRBV10-1 with TRBJ2-5, with D tentatively TRBD2 (5 bases). The CDR3 totals 14 residues. Trimming left V 3 bases short and J 4 bases short, with 12 bases between. Germline loops: CDR1 WNHNN, CDR2 SYGVQD (reference sequence). The CDR3 sequence: CASSDDSAPETQYF. The sequenced CDR3 bases are TGCGCCAGCAGTGATGATAGCGCACCAGAGACC.

This clone was counted at least ten times. The CDR3 is cut off 3 residues early in the read; its end comes from the germline J gene. The chain carries TRBV19 and TRBJ2-6; D gene unclear. Trimming stripped 6 bases from V and 2 bases from J, with 17 bases between. Germline CDR1 and CDR2: LNHDA and SQIVND (reference sequence). This CDR3 contains 17 residues. The CDR3 DNA, read in part, is TGTGCCAGTAGCAATCCGGCCAGGATTACTGGGGCCAACGTC. Translation gives CASSNPARITGANV. The full CDR3 protein is CASSNPARITGANVLTF. Full variable domain (remainder filled in from reference TRBV19 and TRBJ2-6): DGGITQSPKYLFRKEGQNVTLSCEQNLNHDAMYWYRQDPGQGLRLIYYSQIVNDFQKGDIAEGYSVSREKKESFPLTVTSAQKNPTAFYLCASSNPARITGANVLTFGAGSRLTVL.

This clone was seen many times. Read data end 3 residues before the CDR3 end; the end is taken from the germline J gene. The chain combines TRBV7-9 with TRBJ2-3, with 9 bases that match TRBD2. V dropped 3 bases and J dropped 5; count of bases not matched to a gene: 6. Germline CDR1 SEHNR, CDR2 FQNEAQ (reference sequence). This CDR3 contains 15 residues. CDR3 residues: CASSLIAGARDTQYF. The sequenced CDR3 bases are TGTGCCAGCAGCTTGATAGCGGGAGCGAGAGATACG.

This clone was seen many times. Coverage ceases 3 residues before the CDR3 finishes, and the germline J gene fills in the end. This chain uses TRBV18 with TRBJ2-7; 9 nucleotides agree with TRBD2. V dropped 3 bases and J dropped 1; count of bases not matched to a gene: 1. This CDR3 comprises 14 residues. Germline CDR1 KGHSH, CDR2 LQKENI. CDR3 in amino acids: CASSPAGGSYEQYF. Partial CDR3 DNA: TGTGCCAGCTCACCGGCGGGAGGGTCCTACGAG. The entire variable domain, with the rest obtained from reference TRBV18 and TRBJ2-7, is as follows: NAGVMQNPRHLVRRRGQEARLRCSPMKGHSHVYWYRQLPEEGLKFMVYLQKENIIDESGMPKERFSAEFPKEGPSILRIQQVVRGDSAAYFCASSPAGGSYEQYFGPGTRLTVT.

Only a few counts were recorded for this clone. The CDR3 end is not reached by the read, which stops 3 residues before it; the germline J gene fills it in. The J gene is TRBJ2-1, the V gene TRBV19; no clear D gene. CDR3 size: 13 residues. V was trimmed by 8 bases and J by 5 bases, leaving 13 bases between them. CDR1 is LNHDA and CDR2 is SQIVND in the germline V gene (reference sequence). The CDR3 loop is CASGPSLDNEQFF. CDR3 bases read: TGTGCCAGTGGTCCCTCCCTAGACAATGAG. Variable domain in full (rest from reference TRBV19 and TRBJ2-1): DGGITQSPKYLFRKEGQNVTLSCEQNLNHDAMYWYRQDPGQGLRLIYYSQIVNDFQKGDIAEGYSVSREKKESFPLTVTSAQKNPTAFYLCASGPSLDNEQFFGPGTRLTVL.

This clone has a count of ten or more. Sequencing ends 3 residues short of the CDR3 end; the germline J gene provides the rest. The gene calls are TRBV19 and TRBJ2-1; 8 nucleotides align to TRBD2. The CDR3 is made up of 15 amino acids. CDR1 LNHDA and CDR2 SQIVND come from the germline V gene (reference sequence). Unmatched junction bases numbered 13, after V lost 9 bases and J lost 6 bases. Incomplete CDR3 DNA: TGTGCCAGCACGACCACCGGGACTAGAATCAATGAG. Translating it yields CASTTTGTRINE. The whole CDR3 is CASTTTGTRINEQFF.

The sample holds many counts of this clone. Sequencing ends 3 residues short of the CDR3 end; the germline J gene provides the rest. V gene TRBV20-1 combines with J gene TRBJ2-3, with D maybe TRBD1 (6 bases). The V end was cut by 5 bases, the J end by 0 bases, with 12 bases between. Germline V gene sequence: CDR1 DFQATT, CDR2 SNEGSKA (reference sequence). The CDR3 extends over 14 amino acids. CDR3 residues: CSAFYRESTDTQYF. The sequenced CDR3 bases are TGCAGTGCTTTTTACAGGGAGAGCACAGATACG.

In its sample, this clone was seen many times. The observed sequence ends 3 residues before the CDR3 terminus, with the missing tail filled in from the germline J gene. The chain links TRBV30 to TRBJ2-5, with D tentatively TRBD1 (6 bases). Trimming removed 1 base from V and 3 bases from J, with 12 bases in between. This CDR3 contains 14 residues. Germline CDR1 GTSNPN, CDR2 SVGIG (reference sequence). The DNA read from the CDR3 is TGTGCCTGGAGTGCGGACAGAAGAAAAGAGACC. It codes for CAWSADRRKET. The CDR3, in full, reads CAWSADRRKETQYF.

There are many counts of this clone. The read comes to an end 3 residues before the CDR3 does, leaving the germline J gene to fill in the end. This sequence joins TRBV10-3 and TRBJ1-1; D possibly corresponds to TRBD1 (5 bases). V was trimmed by 11 bases and J by 5 bases, leaving 9 bases between them. Germline V CDR1 and CDR2: ENHRY, SYGVKD. The CDR3 contains 10 residues. Partial CDR3 DNA: TGTGCCTCTCGACAGACTGAA. This codes for CASRQTE. From start to end, the CDR3 is CASRQTEAFF.

This clone was detected many times. The CDR3 extends 3 residues past the end of the read, so its final part is completed from the germline J gene. The chain carries TRBV3-1 (or the pseudogene TRBV3-2) and TRBJ2-1, with 7 bases that match TRBD2. After removal of 1 base from V and 4 bases from J, the junction contained 16 bases not matched to a gene. This CDR3 spans 19 amino acids. Germline lookup yields CDR1 LGHDT and CDR2 YNNKEL (reference sequence). Partial CDR3 DNA: TGTGCCAGCAGCCAAGTACTAGCACTTGGGGCGGGGGATTACAATGAG. Encoded protein: CASSQVLALGAGDYNE. The entire CDR3 protein reads CASSQVLALGAGDYNEQFF.

Many counts were recorded for this clone. The read ends 3 residues shy of where the CDR3 ends; the end is completed using the germline J gene. V is TRBV7-2 and J is TRBJ2-1; D unclear. This CDR3 has 14 amino acids. CDR1 is SGHTA, CDR2 FQGNSA, per germline. Trimming took off 5 bases at V and 9 bases at J, with 17 bases between the two ends. The part of the CDR3 DNA that was read is TGTGCCAGCAGCCTAGTCCAGCAGCGAGGTGAG. Protein: CASSLVQQRGE. The complete CDR3 sequence is CASSLVQQRGEQFF.

This clone was seen many times. The read is 3 residues too short to cover the CDR3 end, so that end is filled in from the germline J gene. J is TRBJ2-1 and V is TRBV28; 7 positions match TRBD2. Germline lookup yields CDR1 MDHEN and CDR2 SYDVKM. The CDR3 loop spans 15 amino acids. V was clipped by 1 base and J by 2 bases; unmatched bases: 2. CDR3 bases read: TGTGCCAGCAGTTTATCTAGCGGTACCTACAATGAG. Its protein product is CASSLSSGTYNE. From start to end, the CDR3 is CASSLSSGTYNEQFF.

This clone was counted at least ten times. The CDR3 end lies 3 residues beyond the end of the read and is filled in from the germline J gene. The chain joins TRBV7-9 to TRBJ2-7; no reliable D call. The CDR3 spans 12 residues. V gave up 1 base and J gave up 4 bases, with 5 bases separating them. CDR1 is SEHNR and CDR2 is FQNEAQ in the germline V gene (reference sequence). Partial CDR3 DNA: TGTGCCAGCAGCTTAGTAGGGTACGAG. It is translated as CASSLVGYE. The complete CDR3 sequence is CASSLVGYEQYF.

This clone was seen repeatedly, ten times or more. Sequencing ends 3 residues short of the CDR3 end; the germline J gene provides the rest. The V gene is TRBV4-1, the J gene TRBJ2-5; 13 bases align to TRBD2. Germline V gene lookup returns CDR1 MGHRA and CDR2 YSYEKL. The CDR3 is 17 residues long. Trimming cost V 3 bases and J 2 bases; bases outside gene matches: 6. The CDR3 sequence is CASSHLLAGGQQETQYF. The covered CDR3 bases are TGCGCCAGCAGCCACTTACTAGCGGGAGGGCAGCAAGAGACC.